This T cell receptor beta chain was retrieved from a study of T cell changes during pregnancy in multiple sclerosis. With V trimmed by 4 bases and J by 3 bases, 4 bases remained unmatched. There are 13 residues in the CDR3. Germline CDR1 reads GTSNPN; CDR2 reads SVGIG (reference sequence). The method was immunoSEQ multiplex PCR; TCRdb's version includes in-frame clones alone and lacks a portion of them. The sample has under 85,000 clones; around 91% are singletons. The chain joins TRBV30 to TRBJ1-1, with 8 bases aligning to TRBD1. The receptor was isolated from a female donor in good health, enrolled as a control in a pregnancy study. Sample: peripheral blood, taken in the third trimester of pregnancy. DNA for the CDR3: TGTGCCTGGACGGAGGACAGGGACACTGAAGCTTTCTTT. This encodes CAWTEDRDTEAFF.